This T cell receptor beta chain stems from a study of shared clonotypes between healthy human individuals. Terminally differentiated effector memory CD45RA+ cells were left out of the naive CD8 fraction, which was CD45RO-negative and positively selected for CCR7. Everyone who donated was a Caucasian adult who lived in Nashville, Tennessee. This CDR3 is 16 amino acids long. Trimming took 4 bases from V and 3 from J; bases not matched to a gene: 11. Germline V lookup: CDR1 SGHAT, CDR2 FQNNGV. Profiled with immunoSEQ multiplex PCR; TCRdb holds only in-frame clones, not every one. The sample comprises roughly 1,800,000 clones, approximately 94% of which are singletons, and more than 0.95% rests with the top ten.

The chain has TRBV11-2 and TRBJ1-2, with TRBD1 identical over 7 bases. Source material: naive CD8+ T cells sorted from blood. This receptor was taken from a young man in good health. CDR3 loop: CASSSTRQGKDYGYTF. The CDR3 DNA reads as TGTGCCAGCAGCTCGACAAGACAGGGAAAGGACTATGGCTACACCTTC.